This entry lists 10 T cell receptor beta chains sequenced from one sample in a study of identical twins. Each CDR3 protein is one row after TCRdb ran MiXCR on the 5' RACE reads. The sample lists approximately 600,000 distinct CDR3 sequences, approximately 9.6% occurring once. These same records also appear under a second study, on yellow fever vaccine responses in identical twins.

Sequences were obtained from PBMCs. These receptors were taken from a woman aged 18 to 35 in good health.

The V and J genes are TRBV25-1 and TRBJ2-1; the D gene is possibly TRBD1 (5 bases). Trimming stripped 5 bases from V and 1 base from J, with 9 bases between. This CDR3 is 14 amino acids long. Germline assignment: CDR1 MGHDK and CDR2 SYGVNS. CDR3 nucleotide sequence: TGTGCCAGCAGTAGGGGTAAATCCTACAATGAGCAGTTCTTC. Its translation: CASSRGKSYNEQFF.

This clonotype was observed at least ten times. The V and J genes are TRBV4-1 and TRBJ2-1, with TRBD2 matching 10 bases. The CDR3 has 15 residues. Trimming removed 6 bases from V and 10 bases from J; junction bases left unmatched: 12. Germline loops: CDR1 MGHRA, CDR2 YSYEKL. The CDR3 here is CASSLAGEPQGEQFF. For the CDR3, the DNA is TGCGCCAGCAGTCTAGCGGGAGAACCTCAAGGGGAGCAGTTCTTC.

This clonotype was detected ten times or more. The V call is TRBV10-3, the J call TRBJ2-3, with 10 bases identical to TRBD2. With 3 bases clipped from V and 2 bases from J, the junction kept 5 bases outside the gene matches. This CDR3 has 16 amino acids. Germline V CDR1 and CDR2: ENHRY, SYGVKD. The CDR3 DNA reads as TGTGCCATCAGTGACGGGCTAGCGGGGGCCACAGATACGCAGTATTTT. Translated: CAISDGLAGATDTQYF.

This clonotype appeared a few times. The chain couples TRBV3-1 to TRBJ2-2, with D tentatively TRBD1 (5 bases). This CDR3 spans 15 amino acids. Trimming stripped 1 base from V and 6 bases from J, with 12 bases between. Germline V gene lookup returns CDR1 LGHDT and CDR2 YNNKEL (reference sequence). The CDR3 coding sequence is TGTGCCAGCAGCCAAGCTGGGGCTTTCTCCGGGGAGCTGTTTTTT. The encoded protein is CASSQAGAFSGELFF.

This clonotype was seen repeatedly, ten times or more. The V gene is TRBV12-3 or TRBV12-4, the J gene TRBJ2-1; possible D gene TRBD1, 6 bases. CDR3 length equals 14 residues. Trimming pared 2 bases from V and 8 bases from J, leaving 13 bases between. The CDR3 coding sequence is TGTGCCAGCAGTTTAAGTGGGACAATCGATGAGCAGTTCTTC. Amino acid sequence: CASSLSGTIDEQFF.

The sample holds a few counts of this clonotype. The chain links TRBV7-9 to TRBJ2-7; D gene uncertain. This CDR3 spans 16 amino acids. Germline V gene lookup returns CDR1 SEHNR and CDR2 FQNEAQ (reference sequence). Trimming pared 5 bases from V and 2 bases from J, leaving 19 bases between. The CDR3 region has the DNA TGTGCCAGCAGCCTCGGGCTTCCCCCCGTCGCCTACGAGCAGTACTTC. It is translated as CASSLGLPPVAYEQYF.

This chain uses TRBV12-3 or TRBV12-4 with TRBJ2-7, with 7 bases lining up with TRBD2. V dropped 5 bases and J dropped 2; count of bases not matched to a gene: 6. The CDR3 is made up of 14 amino acids. CDR3 in amino acids: CASSPTSRTYEQYF. CDR3 nucleotides: TGTGCCAGCAGTCCGACTAGCCGAACCTACGAGCAGTACTTC.

At least ten counts were recorded for this clonotype. The chain employs TRBV5-6 and TRBJ2-1; 13 bases fit TRBD2. Germline CDR1 and CDR2: SGHDT and YYEEEE. The CDR3 sequence is 15 residues long. The trim removed 5 bases at V and 7 bases at J, leaving 6 bases unmatched. The CDR3 here is CASRNGLAGDNEQFF. The CDR3 region has the DNA TGTGCCAGCAGGAACGGACTAGCGGGAGATAATGAGCAGTTCTTC.

CDR3 coding DNA: TGTGCCTGGTCAAGAGATACGCAGTATTTT. The encoded protein is CAWSRDTQYF. V is TRBV30 and J is TRBJ2-3; D is unresolved. The CDR3 loop spans 10 amino acids. V was shortened by 5 bases and J by 5 bases, with 5 bases between the two germline ends. Per the germline V gene, CDR1 is GTSNPN and CDR2 is SVGIG (reference sequence).

The chain carries TRBV6-1 and TRBJ2-3; either TRBD1 or TRBD2 may supply D (5 bases each). The CDR3 is 15 residues long. In germline, CDR1 is MNHNS, CDR2 SASEGT. Trimming shortened V by 11 bases and J by 3 bases, and 21 bases separated the two germline ends. In DNA, the CDR3 is TGTGCCTCCCTCCCTCAGGGACGGGTGACAGATACGCAGTATTTT. This sequence encodes CASLPQGRVTDTQYF.